This TCR beta chain is from a study of beta chain features in type 1 diabetes. Broader study findings: Shortening of TCRB CDR3s, moderate but significant, appeared in all four CD4+ subsets of Type 1 diabetes patients.

CDR3 length: 13 amino acids. The trim removed 4 bases at V and 4 bases at J, leaving 3 bases unmatched. Germline lookup yields CDR1 SQVTM and CDR2 ANQGSEA. In the case of this clone: The antigen is undetermined. Other DNA sequences within the sample encode an identical CDR3.

Investigators reverse transcribed all isolated RNA, so they sequenced expressed TCRB transcripts. Assay used: immunoSEQ multiplex PCR; TCRdb lists only in-frame clones, some missing. The sample records hundreds of thousands of clones, 11% to 15% being singletons. This chain links TRBV29-1 with TRBJ2-7; 11 positions match TRBD1. The sample taken for sequencing was naive CD4+ T cells from blood. This TCR came from a young man with type 1 diabetes. DNA for the CDR3: TGCAGCGTTGTAGGACAGGGGGCTTACGAGCAGTACTTC. It is translated as CSVVGQGAYEQYF.